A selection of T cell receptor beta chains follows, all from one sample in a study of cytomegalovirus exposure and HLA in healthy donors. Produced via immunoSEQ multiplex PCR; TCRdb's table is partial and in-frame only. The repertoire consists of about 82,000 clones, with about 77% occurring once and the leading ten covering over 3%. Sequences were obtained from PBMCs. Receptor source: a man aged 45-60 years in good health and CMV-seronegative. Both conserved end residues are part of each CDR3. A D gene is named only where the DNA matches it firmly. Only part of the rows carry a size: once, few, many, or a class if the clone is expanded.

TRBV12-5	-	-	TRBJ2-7	TGTGCTAGTGGTTCCTTTGGGGCAAACTCCTACGAGCAGTACTTC	CASGSFGANSYEQYF
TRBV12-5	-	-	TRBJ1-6	TGTGCTAGTGGTTTGGCGACGAGGTCACCCCTCCACTTT	CASGLATRSPLHF
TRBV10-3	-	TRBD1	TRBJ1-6	TGTGCCACGCGGACAGGGACGGTAGGTTCACCCCTCCACTTT	CATRTGTVGSPLHF
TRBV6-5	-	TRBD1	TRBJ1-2	TGTGCCAGCAGTTACTTGGGCAGGGGGAATGGCTACACCTTC	CASSYLGRGNGYTF
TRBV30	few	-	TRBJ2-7	TGTGCCTGGAGTGGGGACACCTCCTACGAGCAGTACTTC	CAWSGDTSYEQYF
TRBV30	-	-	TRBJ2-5	TGTGCCTGGAAAAGACAGAGTCAAGAGACCCAGTACTTC	CAWKRQSQETQYF
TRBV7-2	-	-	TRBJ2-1	TGTGCCAGCAGCTTAGTCCTAGGGGGAGCGTACAATGAGCAGTTCTTC	CASSLVLGGAYNEQFF
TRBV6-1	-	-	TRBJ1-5	TGTGCCAGCAGAGAAATTACAGGATTCAATCAGCCCCAGCATTTT	CASREITGFNQPQHF
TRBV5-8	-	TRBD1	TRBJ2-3	TGTGCCAGCAGCCCAGGACAGGTACACACAGATACGCAGTATTTT	CASSPGQVHTDTQYF
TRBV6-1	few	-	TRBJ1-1	TGTGCCAGCATGATGACCGGGAGGGCAGAAGCTTTCTTT	CASMMTGRAEAFF
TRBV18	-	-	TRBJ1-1	TGTGCCAGCTCACCAATAGAGGCTGAAGCTTTCTTT	CASSPIEAEAFF
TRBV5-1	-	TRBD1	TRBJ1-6	TGCGCCAGCAGCTTGGCCACCGGACAGGACTCGGCCCTCCACTTT	CASSLATGQDSALHF
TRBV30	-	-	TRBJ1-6	TGTGCCTGGAGTGCTTCAGTAAATTCACCCCTCCACTTT	CAWSASVNSPLHF
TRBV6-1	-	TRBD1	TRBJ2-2	TGTGCCAGCAGTGGTGCAGGGGGCGATGCCGGGGAGCTGTTTTTT	CASSGAGGDAGELFF
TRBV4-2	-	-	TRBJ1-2	TGTGCCAGCAGCCAAGACAAATATGGCTACACCTTC	CASSQDKYGYTF
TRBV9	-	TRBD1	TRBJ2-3	TGTGCCAGCAGCGTAAAGGGACAGGGGGAGACAGATACGCAGTATTTT	CASSVKGQGETDTQYF
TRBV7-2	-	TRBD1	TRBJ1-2	TGTGCCAGCAGGTTGGACAGGGCCAGCTATGGCTACACCTTC	CASRLDRASYGYTF
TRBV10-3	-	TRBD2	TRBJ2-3	TGTGCCATCAGTGGAGGTACTAGCGCGGGTGCGCAGTATTTT	CAISGGTSAGAQYF
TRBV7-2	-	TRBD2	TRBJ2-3	TGTGCCAGCAGCTTAATCGGGACTAGCGGGGGGGCGGATACGCAGTATTTT	CASSLIGTSGGADTQYF
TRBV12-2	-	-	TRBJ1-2	TGTGCAAGTCGCTTCCCCCCGCGGGCAGCCGGCTACACCTTC	CASRFPPRAAGYTF
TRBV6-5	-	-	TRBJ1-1	TGTGCCAGCACCCAGGGATCTGGTGAAGCTTTCTTT	CASTQGSGEAFF
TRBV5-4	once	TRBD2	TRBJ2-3	TGTGCCAGCAGCCCGGGGGCGGGGGGGCCAGATACGCAGTATTTT	CASSPGAGGPDTQYF
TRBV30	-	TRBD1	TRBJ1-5	TGTGCCTGGAGTAGAGGACAGGGGGATCAGCCCCAGCATTTT	CAWSRGQGDQPQHF
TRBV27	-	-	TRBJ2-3	TGTGCCAGCAGTGGGAGTACTAGCACAGATACGCAGTATTTT	CASSGSTSTDTQYF
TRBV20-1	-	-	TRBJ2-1	TGCAGTGCTGTTACGAGCAATGAGCAGTTCTTC	CSAVTSNEQFF
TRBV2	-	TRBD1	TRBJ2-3	TGTGCCAGCAGCAGACAGGGGGCGGGAGATACGCAGTATTTT	CASSRQGAGDTQYF
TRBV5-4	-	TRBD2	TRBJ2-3	TGTGCCAGCAGCTTGGCCATCGCGGGGGGCAGCACAGATACGCAGTATTTT	CASSLAIAGGSTDTQYF
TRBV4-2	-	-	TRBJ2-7	TGTGCCAGCAGCCAAGAAAGAGAGGAACAGGGTAGGGACGAGCAGTACTTC	CASSQEREEQGRDEQYF
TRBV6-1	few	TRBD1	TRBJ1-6	TGTGCCACAGGGACAGGGACCTTTTTAGGTTCACCCCTCCACTTT	CATGTGTFLGSPLHF
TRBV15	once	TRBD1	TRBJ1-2	TGTGCCACCAGCAGAGGGACAGGGGGGATATATGGCTACACCTTC	CATSRGTGGIYGYTF
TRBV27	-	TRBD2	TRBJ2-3	TGTGCCAGCAGTTTACCTACTAGCGGGGGGGCGGGTACGCAGTATTTT	CASSLPTSGGAGTQYF
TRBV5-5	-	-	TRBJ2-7	TGTGCCAGCAGCTTGAGGACTTCCTACGAGCAGTACTTC	CASSLRTSYEQYF
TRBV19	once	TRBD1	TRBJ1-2	TGTGCCAGTAGTAATACGGACAGGTCGCGGCGCTATGGCTACACCTTC	CASSNTDRSRRYGYTF
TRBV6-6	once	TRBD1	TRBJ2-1	TGTGCCAGCAGTTCTCCCCAGGGGGCGCGTAATGAGCAGTTCTTC	CASSSPQGARNEQFF
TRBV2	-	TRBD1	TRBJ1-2	TGTGCCAGCAGTGAGGACAGGGGGCAGGGCTACACCTTC	CASSEDRGQGYTF
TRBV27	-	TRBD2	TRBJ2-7	TGTGCCAGCAGTTTAGTTTCTCTAGCGGGCATCTCCTACGAGCAGTACTTC	CASSLVSLAGISYEQYF
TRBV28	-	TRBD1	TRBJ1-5	TGTGCCAGCAGGCTGGGACAGGGCTTCCAGCCCCAGCATTTT	CASRLGQGFQPQHF
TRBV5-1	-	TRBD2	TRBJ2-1	TGCGCCAGCAGCTCAAGGGAAACAACGACTAGCGGGGTTATTTATGAGCAGTTCTTC	CASSSRETTTSGVIYEQFF
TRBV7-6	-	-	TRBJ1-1	TGTGCCAGCAGCCCTACTATGAACACTGAAGCTTTCTTT	CASSPTMNTEAFF
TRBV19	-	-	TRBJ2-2	TGTGCCAGTAGTATTCAGGGGACCCACCGGAACACCGGGGAGCTGTTTTTT	CASSIQGTHRNTGELFF
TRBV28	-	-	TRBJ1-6	TGTGCCAGCAGGCCAGCCCGGGGGGGGCAATTTCCACCCCTCCACTTT	CASRPARGGQFPPLHF
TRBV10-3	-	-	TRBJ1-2	TGTGCCATCAGTGGCCCTCGGGGGAATGGCTACACCTTC	CAISGPRGNGYTF
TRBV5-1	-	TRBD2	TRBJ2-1	TGCGCCAGCAGCCGTAGTAGTTCTAGCGGCGGTCGCTCCTACAATGAGCAGTTCTTC	CASSRSSSSGGRSYNEQFF
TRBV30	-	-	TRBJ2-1	TGTGCCTGGAGTGTCAGGGCCTACAATGAGCAGTTCTTC	CAWSVRAYNEQFF
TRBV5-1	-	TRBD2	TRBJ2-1	TGCGCCAGCAGCAACGGGGGGTACAATGAGCAGTTCTTC	CASSNGGYNEQFF
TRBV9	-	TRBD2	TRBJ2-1	TGTGCCAGCAGCGTAGGATCGGGGGGGCACAATGAGCAGTTCTTC	CASSVGSGGHNEQFF
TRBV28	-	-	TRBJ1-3	TGTGCCAGCAGTAAGAGCTCTGGAAACACCATATATTTT	CASSKSSGNTIYF
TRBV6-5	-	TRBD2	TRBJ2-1	TGTGCCAGCAGTTACTCCCTGGGAGGCGGGGGTAATGAGCAGTTCTTC	CASSYSLGGGGNEQFF
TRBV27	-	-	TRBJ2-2	TGTGCCAGCAGTAGAACAACGGGAGCGAACACCGGGGAGCTGTTTTTT	CASSRTTGANTGELFF
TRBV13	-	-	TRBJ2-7	TGTGCCAGCAGCTTCTTCGGGAACTACGAGCAGTACTTC	CASSFFGNYEQYF
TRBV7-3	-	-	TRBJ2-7	TGTGCCAGCAGCTTACAGGCAGGGCGCTTGAACGAGCAGTACTTC	CASSLQAGRLNEQYF
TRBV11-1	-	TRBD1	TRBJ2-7	TGTGCCAGCACCTCACCGGGACAGCCCTCCTACGAGCAGTACTTC	CASTSPGQPSYEQYF
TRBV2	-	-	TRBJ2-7	TGTGCCAGCAGTCCGACAGGTCGGGAGCAGTACTTC	CASSPTGREQYF